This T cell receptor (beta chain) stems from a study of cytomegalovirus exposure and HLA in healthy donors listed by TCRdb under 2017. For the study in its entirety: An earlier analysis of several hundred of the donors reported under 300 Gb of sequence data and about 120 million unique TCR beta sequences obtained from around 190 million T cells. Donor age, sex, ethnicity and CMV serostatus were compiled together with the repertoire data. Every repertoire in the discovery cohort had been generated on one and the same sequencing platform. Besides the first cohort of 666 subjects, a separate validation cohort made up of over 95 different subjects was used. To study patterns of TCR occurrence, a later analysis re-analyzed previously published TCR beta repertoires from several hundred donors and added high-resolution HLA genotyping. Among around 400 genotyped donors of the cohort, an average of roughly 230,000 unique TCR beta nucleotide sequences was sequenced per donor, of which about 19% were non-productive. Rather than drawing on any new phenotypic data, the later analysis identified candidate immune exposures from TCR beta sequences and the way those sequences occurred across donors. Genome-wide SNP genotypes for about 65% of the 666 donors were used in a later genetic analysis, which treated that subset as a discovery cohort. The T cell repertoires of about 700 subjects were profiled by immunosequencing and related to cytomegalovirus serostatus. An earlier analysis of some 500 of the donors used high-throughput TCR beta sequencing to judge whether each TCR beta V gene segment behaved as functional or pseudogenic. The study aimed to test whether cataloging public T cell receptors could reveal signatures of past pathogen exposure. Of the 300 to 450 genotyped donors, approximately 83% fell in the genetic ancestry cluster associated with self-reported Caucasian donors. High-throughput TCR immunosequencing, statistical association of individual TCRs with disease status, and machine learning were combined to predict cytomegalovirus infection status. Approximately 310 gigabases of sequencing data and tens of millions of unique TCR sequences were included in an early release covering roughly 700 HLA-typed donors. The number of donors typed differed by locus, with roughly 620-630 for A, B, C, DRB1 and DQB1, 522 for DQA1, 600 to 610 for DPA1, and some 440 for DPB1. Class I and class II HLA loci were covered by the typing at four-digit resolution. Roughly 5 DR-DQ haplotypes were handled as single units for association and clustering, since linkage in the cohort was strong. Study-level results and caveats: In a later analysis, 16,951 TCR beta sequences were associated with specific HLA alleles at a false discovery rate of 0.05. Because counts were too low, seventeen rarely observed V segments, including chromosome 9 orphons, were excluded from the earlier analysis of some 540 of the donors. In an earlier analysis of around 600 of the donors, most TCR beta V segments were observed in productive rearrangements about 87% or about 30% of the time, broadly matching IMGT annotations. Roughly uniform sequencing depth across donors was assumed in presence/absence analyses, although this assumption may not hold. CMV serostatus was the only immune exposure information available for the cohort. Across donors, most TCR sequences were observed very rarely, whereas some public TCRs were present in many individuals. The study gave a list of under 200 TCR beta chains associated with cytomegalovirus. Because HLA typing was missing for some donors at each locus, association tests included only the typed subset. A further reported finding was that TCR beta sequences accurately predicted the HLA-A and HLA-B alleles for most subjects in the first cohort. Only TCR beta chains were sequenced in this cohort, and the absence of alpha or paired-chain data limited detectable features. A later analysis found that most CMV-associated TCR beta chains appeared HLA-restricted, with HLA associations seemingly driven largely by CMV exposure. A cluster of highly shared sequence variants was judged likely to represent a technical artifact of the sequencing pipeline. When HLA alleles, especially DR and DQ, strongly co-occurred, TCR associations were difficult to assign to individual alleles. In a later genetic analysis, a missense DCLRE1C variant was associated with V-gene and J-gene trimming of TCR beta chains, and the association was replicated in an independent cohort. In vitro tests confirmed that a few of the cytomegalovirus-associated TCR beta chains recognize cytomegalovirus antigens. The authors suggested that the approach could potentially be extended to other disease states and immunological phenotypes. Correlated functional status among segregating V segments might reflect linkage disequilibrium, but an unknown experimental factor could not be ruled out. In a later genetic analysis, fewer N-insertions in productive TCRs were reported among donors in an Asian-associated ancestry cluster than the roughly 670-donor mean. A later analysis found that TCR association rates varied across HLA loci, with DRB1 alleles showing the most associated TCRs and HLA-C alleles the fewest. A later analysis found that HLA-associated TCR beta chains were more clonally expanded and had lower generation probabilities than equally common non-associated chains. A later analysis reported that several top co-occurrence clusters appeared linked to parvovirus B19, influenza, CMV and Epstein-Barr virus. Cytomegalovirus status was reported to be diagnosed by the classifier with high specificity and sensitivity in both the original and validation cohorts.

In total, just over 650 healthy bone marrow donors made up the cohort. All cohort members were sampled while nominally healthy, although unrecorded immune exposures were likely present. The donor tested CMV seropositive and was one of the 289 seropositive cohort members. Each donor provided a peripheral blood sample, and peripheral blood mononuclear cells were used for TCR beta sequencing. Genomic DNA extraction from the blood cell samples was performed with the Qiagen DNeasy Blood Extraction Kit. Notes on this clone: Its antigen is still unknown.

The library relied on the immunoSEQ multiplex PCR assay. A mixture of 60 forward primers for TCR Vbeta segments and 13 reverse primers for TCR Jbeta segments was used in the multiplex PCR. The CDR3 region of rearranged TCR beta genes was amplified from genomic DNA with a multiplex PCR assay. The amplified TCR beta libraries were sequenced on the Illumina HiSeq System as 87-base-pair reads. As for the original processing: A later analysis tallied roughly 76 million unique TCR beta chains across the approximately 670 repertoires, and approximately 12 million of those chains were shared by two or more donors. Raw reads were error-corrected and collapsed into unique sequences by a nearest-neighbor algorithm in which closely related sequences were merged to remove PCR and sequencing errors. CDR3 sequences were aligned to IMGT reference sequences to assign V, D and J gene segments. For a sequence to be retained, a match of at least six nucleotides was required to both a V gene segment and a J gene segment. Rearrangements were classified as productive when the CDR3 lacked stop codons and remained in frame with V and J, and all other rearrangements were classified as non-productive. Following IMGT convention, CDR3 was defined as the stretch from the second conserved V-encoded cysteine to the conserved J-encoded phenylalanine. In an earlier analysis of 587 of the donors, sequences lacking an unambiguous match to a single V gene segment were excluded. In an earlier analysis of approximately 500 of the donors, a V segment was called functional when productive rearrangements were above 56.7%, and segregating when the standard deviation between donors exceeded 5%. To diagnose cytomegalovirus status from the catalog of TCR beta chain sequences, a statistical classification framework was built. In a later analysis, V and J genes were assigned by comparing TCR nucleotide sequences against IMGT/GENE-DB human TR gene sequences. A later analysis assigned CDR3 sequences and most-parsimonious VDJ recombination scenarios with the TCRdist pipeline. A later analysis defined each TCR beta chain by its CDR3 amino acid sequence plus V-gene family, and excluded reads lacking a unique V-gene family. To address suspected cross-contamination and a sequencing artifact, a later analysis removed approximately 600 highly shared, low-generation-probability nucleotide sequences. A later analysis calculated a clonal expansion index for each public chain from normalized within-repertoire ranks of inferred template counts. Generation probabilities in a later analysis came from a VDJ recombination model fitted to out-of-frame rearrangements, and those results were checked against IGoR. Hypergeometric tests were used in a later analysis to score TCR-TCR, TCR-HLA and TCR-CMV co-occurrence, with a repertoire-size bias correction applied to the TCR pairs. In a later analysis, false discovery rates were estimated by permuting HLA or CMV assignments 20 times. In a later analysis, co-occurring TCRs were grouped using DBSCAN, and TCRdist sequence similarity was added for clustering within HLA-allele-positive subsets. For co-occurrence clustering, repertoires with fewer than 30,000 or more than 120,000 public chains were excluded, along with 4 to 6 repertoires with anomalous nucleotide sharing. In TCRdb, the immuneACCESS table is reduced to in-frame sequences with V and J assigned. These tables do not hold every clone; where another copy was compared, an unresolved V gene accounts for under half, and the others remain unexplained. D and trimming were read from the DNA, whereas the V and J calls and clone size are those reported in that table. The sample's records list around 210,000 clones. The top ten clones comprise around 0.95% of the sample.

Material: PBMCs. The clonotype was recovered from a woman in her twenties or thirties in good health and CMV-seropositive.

The DNA is as follows: TGTGCCAGCAGCTTAGAACGGGACAAGCCCCCTTTAAGGGAGACCCAGTACTTC. Its product reads: CASSLERDKPPLRETQYF. Recombination linked TRBV7-6 to TRBJ2-5; a tentative D match to TRBD1 spans 6 bases. Inclusive of the bounding cysteine and phenylalanine, the CDR3 is 18 residues long. Just CDR3 DNA is preserved here, 54 bases in frame from base 1. The germline V gene supplies CDR1 SGHVS and CDR2 FNYEAQ. The germline ends are 23 bases apart after V is trimmed by 1 base and J by 5 bases.